This record looks at one T cell receptor (beta chain) sequence and its context. Antigen unknown. These data come from a study of cytomegalovirus exposure and HLA in healthy donors. Across the study: A prior analysis found around 110 million unique TCR beta sequences from around 190 million T cells.

Trimming took 3 bases from V and 5 from J, leaving 14 bases between them. The CDR3 spans 14 residues. Looked up from germline, CDR1 is SGHNT and CDR2 is YYREEE (reference sequence). Study results and limitations: Several of the most significant clusters were apparently associated with common viral pathogens in a later analysis. Later analysis suggested most CMV-associated TCR beta chains were HLA-restricted.

The study ran its PCR with 60 Vbeta and 13 Jbeta primers. Assay used: immunoSEQ multiplex PCR; TCRdb lists only in-frame clones, some missing. The sample consists of some 90,000 clones, around 68% of them appearing once. The source material was PBMCs. The source is a middle-aged man in good health and CMV-seronegative. The V call is TRBV5-4, the J call TRBJ2-5, with D uncertain. CDR3 DNA: TGTGCCAGCAGCTCCCCTCCTCGAGTTGAGACCCAGTACTTC. This codes for CASSSPPRVETQYF.